Listed below are T cell receptor beta chains from one sample, sequenced in a study of regulatory and conventional T cells in RAG deficiency. Here immunoSEQ multiplex PCR was the method, and the copy in TCRdb shows in-frame clones only, minus some. The sample consists of around 20,000 clones, 85% to 95% of them appearing once. The same data also went into a second study, on regulatory T cells.

The source material was CD4+ T cells sorted from blood. The receptors derive from a human donor in good health. CDR3s include the opening cysteine and the closing phenylalanine or tryptophan. A D gene is named only where the DNA matches it firmly. The size of a clone is reported for some rows only, either as once, few or many, or as a class for expanded clones.

D: TRBD2
size: NA
V: TRBV2
J: TRBJ2-7
length: 14
DNA: TGTGCCAGCAGTGATAGCGGGGCCCCGTACAAGCAGTACTTC
CDR3: CASSDSGAPYKQYF

D: TRBD1
size: NA
V: TRBV19
J: TRBJ1-1
length: 13
DNA: TGTGCCAGTAGGACAGGGATAAACACTGAAGCTTTCTTT
CDR3: CASRTGINTEAFF

D: NA
size: NA
V: TRBV11-3
J: TRBJ1-4
length: 14
DNA: TGTGCCAGCAGCTTAGTCGGGGTTAATGAAAAACTGTTTTTT
CDR3: CASSLVGVNEKLFF

D: NA
size: NA
V: TRBV28
J: TRBJ1-2
length: 14
DNA: TGTGCCAGCAGTTTACGGGCCAGGACCTATGGCTACACCTTC
CDR3: CASSLRARTYGYTF

D: NA
size: NA
V: TRBV19
J: TRBJ2-2
length: 16
DNA: TGTGCCAGTAGTATGCGGGGATCGGTGGGCACCGGGGAGCTGTTTTTT
CDR3: CASSMRGSVGTGELFF

D: TRBD1
size: NA
V: TRBV5-1
J: TRBJ1-1
length: 15
DNA: TGCGCCAGCAGCTTGGGGGACAGGAGAGGCACTGAAGCTTTCTTT
CDR3: CASSLGDRRGTEAFF

D: NA
size: once
V: TRBV6-6
J: TRBJ1-5
length: 15
DNA: TGTGCCAGCAGTTACTCGATTGGCGGGGGCCAGCCCCAGCATTTT
CDR3: CASSYSIGGGQPQHF

D: NA
size: NA
V: TRBV2
J: TRBJ2-2
length: 14
DNA: TGTGCCAGCAGTGAAGATCGATACACCGGGGAGCTGTTTTTT
CDR3: CASSEDRYTGELFF

D: NA
size: NA
V: TRBV19
J: TRBJ2-7
length: 14
DNA: TGTGCCAGTAGTACTGCAGGCCGTGGTATCGGGCAGTACTTC
CDR3: CASSTAGRGIGQYF

D: NA
size: NA
V: TRBV2
J: TRBJ2-3
length: 15
DNA: TGTGCCAGCAAACCAGCGTATACTAGCACAGATACGCAGTATTTT
CDR3: CASKPAYTSTDTQYF

D: NA
size: NA
V: TRBV6-6
J: TRBJ2-1
length: 15
DNA: TGTGCCAGCAGTTACTCAGCGGCTTCTTACAATGAGCAGTTCTTC
CDR3: CASSYSAASYNEQFF

D: TRBD1
size: NA
V: TRBV9
J: TRBJ2-2
length: 15
DNA: TGTGCCAGCAGCGTAGGGGACAGGGGCCCCGGGGAGCTGTTTTTT
CDR3: CASSVGDRGPGELFF

D: NA
size: NA
V: TRBV11-2
J: TRBJ1-1
length: 13
DNA: TGTGCCAGCAGCTTAGATTCCCGGGACGAAGCTTTCTTT
CDR3: CASSLDSRDEAFF

D: NA
size: NA
V: TRBV9
J: TRBJ2-3
length: 13
DNA: TGTGCCAGCAGCGTAGATGGCACAGATACGCAGTATTTT
CDR3: CASSVDGTDTQYF

D: TRBD2
size: NA
V: TRBV9
J: TRBJ2-1
length: 15
DNA: TGTGCCAGCAGCGTTTTAAGCGGGAGTAACAATGAGCAGTTCTTC
CDR3: CASSVLSGSNNEQFF

D: TRBD1
size: NA
V: TRBV7-9
J: TRBJ2-7
length: 15
DNA: TGTGCCAGCAGCCCAATGACAGGGGGCTCTTACGAGCAGTACTTC
CDR3: CASSPMTGGSYEQYF

D: TRBD2
size: NA
V: TRBV28
J: TRBJ2-1
length: 19
DNA: TGTGCCAGCAGTCAACCCAGGGGAACCCCGGGACTAGCTTACAATGAGCAGTTCTTC
CDR3: CASSQPRGTPGLAYNEQFF